This TCR beta chain was recovered during a study of patients and donors after allogeneic stem cell transplantation (dated by TCRdb to the early 2020s). Library preparation employed RT-PCR. Instrument used: NextSeq 550. Through fastp at Q25 and MiXCR, TCRdb rebuilt clones from the public reads, retaining in-frame beta chains. Rows merge per CDR3 protein into single entries with the most common DNA and genes. This sample comprises some 160,000 distinct CDR3 sequences, approximately 22% of them detected only once. Roughly 26% of the sample is taken by the ten largest. To note about this clonotype: Its antigen target is currently unknown. Base qualities are not at hand, and no much larger clone is one base apart.

The CDR3 numbers 16 residues from cysteine through phenylalanine. Just CDR3 DNA is preserved here, 48 bases in frame from base 1. V and J lose 4 bases and 3 bases, and a span of 17 bases separates them. The germline V gene yields SGHRS for CDR1 and YFSETQ for CDR2. The receptor's source is a human donor who was either an allogeneic HSCT recipient or a stem cell or donor lymphocyte infusion donor (not recorded which). It is not recorded whose cells these are; they may come from a transplant donor. The rearranged segments are TRBV5-1 and TRBJ2-4; a weak D assignment points to TRBD2 (6 bases agree). Sequenced: blood, either unsorted or a sorted T cell fraction (not recorded which). Here the CDR3 is given as CASSPVGWGGKNIQYF. The bases read TGCGCCAGCAGCCCCGTTGGGTGGGGAGGCAAAAACATTCAGTACTTC.